Following are 6 T cell receptor beta chains from one sample sequenced in a study of cytomegalovirus exposure and HLA in healthy donors. The PCR had 60 Vbeta and 13 Jbeta primers. Only in-frame clones appear in the TCRdb table, and some are missing; sequencing was by immunoSEQ multiplex PCR. The sample carries about 87,000 clones, around 70% recorded once. The specimen sequenced was PBMCs. All receptors derive from a man aged 30-40 years in good health and CMV-seropositive.

The chain is built from TRBV25-1 and TRBJ2-7; D uncertain. V lost 6 bases to trimming and J lost 6 bases, with 21 bases between them. CDR1 and CDR2 (germline): MGHDK, SYGVNS. This CDR3 has 15 residues. The CDR3 region is CASSGPAAPLGEQYF. CDR3 DNA sequence: TGTGCCAGCAGCGGCCCCGCAGCGCCGTTAGGCGAGCAGTACTTC.

The V gene is TRBV19, the J gene TRBJ2-1, with 7 positions matching TRBD2. The V segment lost 9 bases and the J segment 0 bases; nucleotides outside the gene matches: 8. Germline CDR1 and CDR2: LNHDA and SQIVND (reference sequence). The CDR3 covers 15 residues. CDR3 DNA sequence: TGTGCCAGCATTAGCGGGCCTAGCTCCTACAATGAGCAGTTCTTC. This sequence encodes CASISGPSSYNEQFF.

The chain has TRBV2 and TRBJ1-2, with D perhaps matching TRBD1 (5 bases). The CDR3 totals 13 residues. Between the trimmed V and J ends, which lost 1 base and 3 bases, there was a span of 6 bases. Germline assignment: CDR1 SNHLY and CDR2 FYNNEI. CDR3 bases: TGTGCCAGCAGTGAAGAGACAGACTATGGCTACACCTTC. The encoded protein is CASSEETDYGYTF.

V is TRBV29-1 and J is TRBJ2-3, with 11 bases aligning to TRBD2. Germline values: CDR1 SQVTM, CDR2 ANQGSEA. The CDR3 length is 14 residues. V lost 6 bases and J lost 3; bases outside the gene matches: 5. CDR3 in amino acids: CSVGLAVITDTQYF. The CDR3 DNA is TGCAGCGTGGGACTAGCGGTAATTACAGATACGCAGTATTTT.

The rearrangement joins TRBV5-1 to TRBJ2-5; the D gene is possibly TRBD1 (6 bases). The CDR3 totals 15 residues. Germline CDR1 is SGHRS and CDR2 is YFSETQ. Trimming shortened V by 3 bases and J by 5 bases, and 17 bases separated the two germline ends. For the CDR3, the DNA is TGCGCCAGCAGCTCAAATAGCGAGGGGGTCGAGACCCAGTACTTC. This sequence encodes CASSSNSEGVETQYF. Full variable domain (missing parts from reference TRBV5-1 and TRBJ2-5): KAGVTQTPRYLIKTRGQQVTLSCSPISGHRSVSWYQQTPGQGLQFLFEYFSETQRNKGNFPGRFSGRQFSNSRSEMNVSTLELGDSALYLCASSSNSEGVETQYFGPGTRLLVL.

The table lists this clone with a count of one. V and J are TRBV27 and TRBJ1-1, with D tentatively TRBD1 (5 bases). This CDR3 region has 14 residues. Germline-derived CDR1 and CDR2 are MNHEY and SMNVEV (reference sequence). V was cut by 5 bases and J by 0 bases, with 10 bases left in between. The CDR3 loop is CASSADRLNTEAFF. The CDR3, as DNA: TGTGCCAGCAGTGCCGACAGATTGAACACTGAAGCTTTCTTT.